This TCR beta chain was profiled in a study of immune heterogeneity within non-small cell lung tumors. On the study more broadly: Squamous cell carcinomas accounted for a few of the tumors, non-squamous carcinomas for approximately 10, and 1 was not otherwise specified.

This clonotype was detected a few times. Its antigen is not known. The authors used around 590 ng of bulk tumor genomic DNA per sample as template. Several far-apart biopsies were taken per primary tumor during surgery. Before undergoing curative surgery, patients had newly diagnosed non-small cell lung cancer that was untreated. The V gene lost 0 bases and the J gene lost 3 bases, with 6 bases spanning the gap. Germline CDR1 is LNHNV and CDR2 is YYDKDF (reference sequence). CDR3 length equals 15 residues. Study-wide points: Higher local tumor mutational burden went with moderately higher local T-cell clonality, R approximately 0.36. The study found identical dominant CDR3 beta clonotypes recurring across tumor sites within a patient, alongside site-unique high-frequency clones.

TCR beta CDR3 was amplified by multiplex PCR, first round 10 cycles, 32 V and 13 J primers. TCRdb used MiXCR to reprocess the multiplex PCR reads, holding one entry per CDR3 protein. The data contain approximately 20,000 distinct CDR3 sequences, 27% of them seen just once; the ten biggest clones take up 3% to 4%. This receptor was taken from a man aged 40-55 years with non-small cell lung cancer. Sequenced: lung tumor tissue. The V gene is TRBV15, the J gene TRBJ2-6; D perhaps matches TRBD1 (5 bases). The CDR3: CATSRDQGGANVLTF. CDR3 in DNA: TGTGCCACCAGCAGAGATCAGGGTGGGGCCAACGTCCTGACTTTC. Looking up the rest from reference TRBV15 and TRBJ2-6 gives the full variable domain: DAMVIQNPRYQVTQFGKPVTLSCSQTLNHNVMYWYQQKSSQAPKLLFHYYDKDFNNEADTPDNFQSRRPNTSFCFLDIRSPGLGDTAMYLCATSRDQGGANVLTFGAGSRLTVL.